This TCR beta chain emerged from a study of tumor-infiltrating lymphocytes in primary liver carcinoma. General study results and limits: Tumor tissue displayed a significantly greater top-250-clone fraction than blood (p = 0.039).

A note on this clonotype: What it recognizes is unknown. A read error may account for a junction end that differs from germline.

cDNA specific to TCR beta was made from 450 to 650 ng of total RNA, with a constant-region primer employed for priming. Slightly modified ARM-PCR with three nested multiplex PCR rounds yielded TCR beta libraries. The first two PCR rounds, roughly 10 cycles each, used TRBV1-TRBV30 forward primers and a C-beta reverse primer. TCRdb redid the calling of the multiplex PCR reads with MiXCR, one entry per CDR3 protein. The sample gives 65,000 to 90,000 distinct CDR3 sequences, around 70% of which show up once; approximately 20% is in the top ten. The length of the CDR3 is 13 residues. Per germline, CDR1 MNHNS and CDR2 SASEGT. The tissue used was unsorted bulk material of about 19-33 mg. RNA and DNA were co-extracted from it with the AllPrep DNA/RNA mini kit.

The sample was liver tumor tissue from sampling region 1. Subset noted: tumor region T1, superior pole. This chain connects TRBV6-1 to TRBJ2-7, with unresolved D. This receptor was taken from a man in his forties or fifties with primary liver carcinoma and hepatitis B virus infection. This chain's CDR3 is CASSERVFYERYF. CDR3 bases: TGCGCCAGCAGTGAAAGGGTTTTCTACGAGCGGTACTTC.